This is a list of T cell receptor beta chains from one sample in a study of blood T cell repertoires in COVID-19. The assay was immunoSEQ multiplex PCR, and TCRdb's table has in-frame clones only and misses some. The repertoire holds more than 35,000 clones, roughly 90% seen once, with about 31% in the top ten. The source material was peripheral blood. These receptors were taken from a man between 70 and 80 years old with active COVID-19. Each CDR3 is given with its conserved first and last residue. A D gene is named only where the DNA matches it firmly. Clone size is shown for a subset of rows, as once, few, many or a class of expanded clone.

j_call d_call v_call clone_size cdr3_nt cdr3_aa
TRBJ2-7 - TRBV24-1 once TGTGCCACCAGTGATAGCAGGGGGGACTACGAGCAGTACTTC CATSDSRGDYEQYF
TRBJ1-6 - TRBV7-2 - TGTGCCAGCAGCTTCGACAGGAGCTCCTATAATTCACCCCTCCACTTT CASSFDRSSYNSPLHF
TRBJ1-2 - TRBV12-3/TRBV12-4 once - CASSSSSGGFGF
TRBJ1-4 - TRBV7-2 - TGTGCCAGCAGCCATGGAGCAACTAATGAAAAACTGTTTTTT CASSHGATNEKLFF
TRBJ1-5 - TRBV9 - TGTGCCAGCAGCGTAAGGCCGGGGCAGCCCCAGCATTTT CASSVRPGQPQHF
TRBJ1-6 - TRBV5-1 - TGCGCCAGCACCCGGACAGTGGATAATTCACCCCTCCACTTT CASTRTVDNSPLHF
TRBJ1-3 - TRBV30 - TGTGCCTGGAGTTCCGCTGGAAACACCATATATTTT CAWSSAGNTIYF
TRBJ1-5 TRBD1 TRBV6-2/TRBV6-3 once TGTGCCAGCAGTAGCTCCGGGACAGGCTCCAATCAGCCCCAGCATTTT CASSSSGTGSNQPQHF
TRBJ2-1 - TRBV24-1 - TGTGCCACCAGTGGAGGACAAATTTACAATGAGCAGTTCTTC CATSGGQIYNEQFF
TRBJ2-5 TRBD1 TRBV29-1 - TGCAGCGCAAGTACGGACAGGGGGCGTGAGACCCAGTACTTC CSASTDRGRETQYF
TRBJ2-3 TRBD1 TRBV28 once TGTGCCAGCAGGATGGGGACAGGGAGGCAGTATTTT CASRMGTGRQYF
TRBJ1-2 - TRBV2 - TGTGCCAGCAGGATGGACAGTATTTACTATGGCTACACCTTC CASRMDSIYYGYTF
TRBJ2-7 - TRBV5-5 - TGTGCCAGCAGCTTTACACGGACAGCTTCCTACGAGCAGTACTTC CASSFTRTASYEQYF
TRBJ2-5 - TRBV28 - TGTGCCAGCAGCCACAGTAGACGGATTTTAGAGACCCAGTACTTC CASSHSRRILETQYF
TRBJ2-1 - TRBV6-2/TRBV6-3 - TGTGCCAGCAGTTACGCGACGGGTACCAATGAGCAGTTCTTC CASSYATGTNEQFF
TRBJ2-3 - TRBV18 - TGTGCCAGCTCAGTACAGGGCCCAGATACGCAGTATTTT CASSVQGPDTQYF
TRBJ2-7 TRBD1 TRBV2 few TGTGCCAGCATTAGGGACAGACTCTACGAGCAGTACTTC CASIRDRLYEQYF
TRBJ2-7 TRBD2 TRBV11-2 - TGTGCCAGCAGCATCTATAGCGGGGGGGTAGGTGAGCAGTACTTC CASSIYSGGVGEQYF
TRBJ2-5 TRBD1 TRBV24-1 - TGTGCCACCAGTGATTTGGGGCAAGGAACAGGGGGGAAAGAGACCCAGTACTTC CATSDLGQGTGGKETQYF
TRBJ2-7 - TRBV5-4 - TGTGCCAGCAGCTTGAGGGGAAAGGGGAACGAGCAGTACTTC CASSLRGKGNEQYF
TRBJ2-1 - TRBV7-6 once TGTGCCAGCAGCCTCGACATCACCTCCTACAATGAGCAGTTCTTC CASSLDITSYNEQFF
TRBJ2-2 TRBD1 TRBV6-5 - TGTGCCAGCACATTGGGACAGGGGGCTCTCGGGGAGCTGTTTTTT CASTLGQGALGELFF
TRBJ2-2 - TRBV9 - TGTGCCAGCAGCGTATTAAGTGGAGGGACCGGGGAGCTGTTTTTT CASSVLSGGTGELFF
TRBJ2-4 - TRBV6-5 - TGTGCCAGCAGACCGACTAGTCCCAAAAACATTCAGTACTTC CASRPTSPKNIQYF
TRBJ2-1 TRBD2 TRBV2 - TGTGCCAGCAGAACTAGCGGGGGATACAATGAGCAGTTCTTC CASRTSGGYNEQFF
TRBJ2-2 TRBD2 TRBV4-2 - TGTGCCAGCAGCCAAGTCCGGACTAGCGGGAACACCGGGGAGCTGTTTTTT CASSQVRTSGNTGELFF
TRBJ2-5 TRBD1 TRBV29-1 - TGCAGCGCCCTGAGGGACAGCCAAGAGACCCAGTACTTC CSALRDSQETQYF
TRBJ2-2 - TRBV6-5 - TGTGCCAGCAGGAATTGGCAGGGGAGTGCCGGGGAGCTGTTTTTT CASRNWQGSAGELFF
TRBJ2-3 TRBD2 TRBV6-5 - TGTGCCAGCAGGCGGGACTACACAGATACGCAGTATTTT CASRRDYTDTQYF
TRBJ2-3 - TRBV21-1 - TGTGCCAGCAGCAAAGACCTCGAGGGTTTCGGTACGCAGTATTTT CASSKDLEGFGTQYF
TRBJ1-2 - TRBV7-3 - TGTGCCAGCAGCCCCTCCCCTACAGGGTCGGGCTACACCTTC CASSPSPTGSGYTF
TRBJ2-1 - TRBV24-1 - TGTGCCACCAGTGATACGACAGCCTACAATGAGCAGTTCTTC CATSDTTAYNEQFF
TRBJ2-3 - TRBV7-2 - TGTGCCAGCAGCTTAGTAGTCCGTGCGGGCACAGATACGCAGTATTTT CASSLVVRAGTDTQYF
TRBJ2-1 TRBD2 TRBV4-1 - TGCGCCAGCAGCCAAGGGATGCTAGCGGAGATCTACAATGAGCAGTTCTTC CASSQGMLAEIYNEQFF
TRBJ1-1 - TRBV7-9 - TGTGCCAGCAGCGACAGGCAGAACACTGAAGCTTTCTTT CASSDRQNTEAFF
TRBJ1-3 - TRBV5-1 - TGCGCCAGCAGCTCCGACTACTCTGGAAACACCATATATTTT CASSSDYSGNTIYF
TRBJ2-3 - TRBV9 - TGTGCCAGCAGCGTAGCTTGGGGGCCCACCGCTTCCACAGATACGCAGTATTTT CASSVAWGPTASTDTQYF
TRBJ2-5 TRBD2 TRBV15 - TGTGCCACCAGCAGAGATCGTGCGGGGGGTGGAGAGACCCAGTACTTC CATSRDRAGGGETQYF
TRBJ1-4 - TRBV5-1 - TGCGCCAGCAGCTCAGGTCCAACTAATGAAAAACTGTTTTTT CASSSGPTNEKLFF
TRBJ2-3 - TRBV7-2 - TGTGCCAGCCGCCCCCAGGTCCCAGATACGCAGTATTTT CASRPQVPDTQYF
TRBJ2-1 - TRBV12-3/TRBV12-4 few TGTGCCAGCAGTCCCGGTAATGAGCAGTTCTTC CASSPGNEQFF
TRBJ2-1 - TRBV29-1 once TGCAGCGTTGTTCGGGGGTATAATGAGCAGTTCTTC CSVVRGYNEQFF
TRBJ2-2 TRBD2 TRBV6-6 - TGTGCCAGCAGTCCAGCTGCTAGCGGGAGAAGGGGGGGGGAGCTGTTTTTT CASSPAASGRRGGELFF
TRBJ1-1 - TRBV18 - TGTGCCAGCTCTTTGGGGCTTGGGAACACTGAAGCTTTCTTT CASSLGLGNTEAFF
TRBJ1-5 TRBD1 TRBV6-5 - TGTGCCAGCAGCCACGGGACAGGGGGTAATCAGCCCCAGCATTTT CASSHGTGGNQPQHF
TRBJ2-1 - TRBV7-9 - TGTGCCAGCAGCTTAGTAGATGAGCAGTTCTTC CASSLVDEQFF
TRBJ2-3 TRBD2 TRBV5-1 - TGCGCCAGCAGCTTCCGGACTAGCGGGATGACAGATACGCAGTATTTT CASSFRTSGMTDTQYF
TRBJ1-1 TRBD1 TRBV4-2 - TGTGCCAGCAGCCCCCGACAGGGGGTTAGGAACACTGAAGCTTTCTTT CASSPRQGVRNTEAFF
TRBJ2-7 TRBD1 TRBV29-1 - TGCAGCGTTCATGATACAGGGGCTTCGACGTACGAGCAGTACTTC CSVHDTGASTYEQYF
TRBJ2-7 - TRBV19 - TGTGCCAGTAGTATCGGGGGCGAGCAGTACTTC CASSIGGEQYF
TRBJ1-1 - TRBV24-1 - TGTGCCACCAGTGGGGCAGGGGCATCGAACACTGAAGCTTTCTTT CATSGAGASNTEAFF
TRBJ1-6 - TRBV7-2 - TGTGCCAGCAGCATCGAGGGTAATTCACCCCTCCACTTT CASSIEGNSPLHF
TRBJ2-1 TRBD2 TRBV5-1 - TGCGCCAGCAGCACGGGACTAGCGGGAGTTTACAATGAGCAGTTCTTC CASSTGLAGVYNEQFF
TRBJ2-4 - TRBV27 - TGTGCCAGCAGTTTATCAGGGGGAGACAAAAACATTCAGTACTTC CASSLSGGDKNIQYF
TRBJ1-2 - TRBV4-1 - TGCGCCAGCAGCCACTCAGGGGTCGGCTACACCTTC CASSHSGVGYTF